This T cell receptor (beta chain) is from a study of T cell repertoires in cytomegalovirus infection (dated by TCRdb to the late 2010s). Study-wide context: Peptide stimulations targeted recently identified HLA-C-restricted CMV epitopes, whose presentation resists viral immunomodulation, together with well-studied HLA-B-restricted epitopes. The HLA type of each donor mattered for the analysis, because public TCR beta signatures pointed to carriage of CMV infection along with the matching HLA type. On the study overall, not on this receptor specifically: The ex vivo response was dominated by HLA-C-restricted CMV-specific TCR beta clonotypes, which also provided the single most frequent clonotype in two of eight donors. In both this cohort and an independent cohort of some 370 donors, the cumulative frequency of public TCR beta family members distinguished carriers of CMV infection plus the relevant HLA type.

Sequencing took place on an Illumina HiSeq 1500. TCRdb reanalyzed the raw reads on its own, using fastp at Q25 for trimming and MiXCR for clone calling, and kept in-frame beta chains. Each entry merges the rows of one CDR3 protein and shows their most common DNA and genes. The sample table holds approximately 910,000 distinct CDR3 sequences, of which roughly 31% were seen once. The ten biggest clones cover 13% of the sample. This clonotype was counted ten times or more. Its antigen has not been determined. Within one base of it there is no much larger clone, and no base qualities were kept. CDR1 and CDR2 are read off the germline V gene as SGHVS and FNYEAQ. Relative to germline, V is missing 6 bases and J is missing 4 bases, with 9 bases of the junction outside any gene match. From cysteine to phenylalanine, the CDR3 is 15 amino acids long. Just CDR3 DNA is preserved here, 45 bases in frame from base 1.

The sample's treatment or condition label, decoded: in vitro stimulation with specific CMV peptide epitopes to enrich CMV-specific T cells. Sequencing was performed on cultured CD8+ T cells from PBMCs, taken from culture after CMV antigen stimulation. The chain joins TRBV7-6 to TRBJ1-5, with 7 junctional bases fitting TRBD1. The receptor comes from a human donor in good health (CMV status not recorded). Some clones in this sample may be carry-over from other donors' samples. The bases read TGTGCCAGCAGTCCCAGACAGGGATGGAATCAGCCCCAGCATTTT. It is translated as CASSPRQGWNQPQHF.